This T cell receptor (beta chain) was recovered during a study of CD8 T cells in Susac syndrome. V was pared by 5 bases and J by 6 bases, with 8 bases of the junction left unmatched. Germline CDR1 is MNHEY and CDR2 is SMNVEV (reference sequence). This CDR3 region has 15 residues. RNA totalling roughly 0.5 to 1 ug underwent reverse transcription with random hexamers. TCRdb re-derived calls from the immunoSEQ multiplex PCR reads in MiXCR, one entry per CDR3 protein. The repertoire holds roughly 150,000 distinct CDR3 sequences, around 95% seen once, with about 0.15% in the top ten. The sample taken for sequencing was CD8+ T cells from PBMCs. This sequence originates from a human donor with multiple sclerosis. The chain carries TRBV27 and TRBJ2-1, with 9 positions matching TRBD1. DNA of the CDR3: TGTGCCAGCAGTATCGGGACAGGGCCCTTCAATGAGCAGTTCTTC. It yields the protein CASSIGTGPFNEQFF.